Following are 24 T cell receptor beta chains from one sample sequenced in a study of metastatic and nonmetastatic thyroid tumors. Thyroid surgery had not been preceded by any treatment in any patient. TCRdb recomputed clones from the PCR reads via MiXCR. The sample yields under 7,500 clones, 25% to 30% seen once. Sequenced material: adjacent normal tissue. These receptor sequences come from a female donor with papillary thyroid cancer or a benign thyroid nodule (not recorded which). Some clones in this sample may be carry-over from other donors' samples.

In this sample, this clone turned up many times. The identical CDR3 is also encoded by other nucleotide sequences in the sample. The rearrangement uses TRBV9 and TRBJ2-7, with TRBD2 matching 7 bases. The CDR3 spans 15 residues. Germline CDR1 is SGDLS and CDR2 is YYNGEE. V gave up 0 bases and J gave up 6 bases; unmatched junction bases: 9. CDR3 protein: CASSVGSGGGAEQYF. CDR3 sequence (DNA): TGTGCCAGCAGCGTAGGGAGTGGGGGAGGGGCCGAGCAGTACTTC.

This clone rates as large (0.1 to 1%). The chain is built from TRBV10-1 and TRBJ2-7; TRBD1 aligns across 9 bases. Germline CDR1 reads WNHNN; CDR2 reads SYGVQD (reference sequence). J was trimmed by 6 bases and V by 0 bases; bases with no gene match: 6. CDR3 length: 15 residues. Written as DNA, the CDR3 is TGCGCCAGCAGTGAGTCGGCCGGGACAGGGAGCGAGCAGTACTTC. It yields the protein CASSESAGTGSEQYF.

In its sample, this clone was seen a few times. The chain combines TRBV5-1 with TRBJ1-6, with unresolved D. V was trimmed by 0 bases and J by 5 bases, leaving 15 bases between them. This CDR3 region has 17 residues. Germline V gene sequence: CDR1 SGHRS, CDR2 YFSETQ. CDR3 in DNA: TGCGCCAGCAGCTTGGTGGCTCCTGGTTTCAATAATTCACCCCTCCACTTT. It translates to CASSLVAPGFNNSPLHF.

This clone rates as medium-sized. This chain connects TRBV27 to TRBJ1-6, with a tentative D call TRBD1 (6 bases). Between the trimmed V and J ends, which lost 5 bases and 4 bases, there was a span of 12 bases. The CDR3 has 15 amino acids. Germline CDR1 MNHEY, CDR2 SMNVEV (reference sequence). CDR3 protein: CASSVGQSYNSPLHF. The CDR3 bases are TGTGCCAGCAGTGTTGGACAGTCATATAATTCACCCCTCCACTTT.

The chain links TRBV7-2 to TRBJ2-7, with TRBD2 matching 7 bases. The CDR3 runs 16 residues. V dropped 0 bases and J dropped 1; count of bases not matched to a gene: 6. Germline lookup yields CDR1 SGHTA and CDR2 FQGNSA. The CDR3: CASSLAASGGSYEQYF. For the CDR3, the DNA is TGTGCCAGCAGCTTAGCGGCTAGCGGAGGGTCCTACGAGCAGTACTTC.

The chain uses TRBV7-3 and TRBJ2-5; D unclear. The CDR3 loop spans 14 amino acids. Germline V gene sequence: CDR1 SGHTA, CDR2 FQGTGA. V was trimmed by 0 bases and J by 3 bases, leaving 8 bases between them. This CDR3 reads CASSLTRQEETQYF. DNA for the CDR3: TGTGCCAGCAGCTTAACGCGGCAAGAAGAGACCCAGTACTTC.

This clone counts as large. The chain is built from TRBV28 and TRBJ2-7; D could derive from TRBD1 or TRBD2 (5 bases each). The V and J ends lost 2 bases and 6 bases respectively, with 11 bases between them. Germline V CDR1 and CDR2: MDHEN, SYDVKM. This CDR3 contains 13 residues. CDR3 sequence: CASSLGTAGEQYF. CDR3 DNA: TGTGCCAGCAGTTTAGGGACCGCGGGCGAGCAGTACTTC.

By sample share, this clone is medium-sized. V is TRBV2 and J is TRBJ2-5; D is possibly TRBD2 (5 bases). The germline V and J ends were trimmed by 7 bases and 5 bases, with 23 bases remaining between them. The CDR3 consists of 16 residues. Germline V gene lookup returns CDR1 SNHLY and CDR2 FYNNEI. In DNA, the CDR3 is TGTGCCAGCACCCGAAACGAGAGGGCTAGCATGGAGACCCAGTACTTC. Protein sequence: CASTRNERASMETQYF.

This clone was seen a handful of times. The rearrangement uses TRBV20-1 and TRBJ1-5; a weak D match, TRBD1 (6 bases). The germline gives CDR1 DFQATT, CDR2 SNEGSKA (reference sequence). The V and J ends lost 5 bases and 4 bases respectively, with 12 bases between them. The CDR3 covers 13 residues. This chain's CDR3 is CSAGGGANQPQHF. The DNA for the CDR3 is TGCAGTGCTGGGGGGGGGGCGAATCAGCCCCAGCATTTT.

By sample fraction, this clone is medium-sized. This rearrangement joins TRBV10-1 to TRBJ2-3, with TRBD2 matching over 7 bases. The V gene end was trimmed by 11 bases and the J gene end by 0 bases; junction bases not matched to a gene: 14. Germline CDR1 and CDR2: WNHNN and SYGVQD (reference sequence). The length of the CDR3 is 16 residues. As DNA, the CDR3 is TGCGCCGGAAAGGGTAGGGCTAGCGGAAGCACAGATACGCAGTATTTT. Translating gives CAGKGRASGSTDTQYF.

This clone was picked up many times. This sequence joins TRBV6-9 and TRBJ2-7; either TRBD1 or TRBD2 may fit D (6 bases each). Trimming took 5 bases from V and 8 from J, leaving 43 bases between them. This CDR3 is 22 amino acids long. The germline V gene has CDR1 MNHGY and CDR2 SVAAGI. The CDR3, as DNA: TGTGCCAGCAGTCCAAAGGACAAGATTGTAGGCACGAGCGGAGGGGGGTTTAAGAAGCAGTACTTC. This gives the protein CASSPKDKIVGTSGGGFKKQYF.

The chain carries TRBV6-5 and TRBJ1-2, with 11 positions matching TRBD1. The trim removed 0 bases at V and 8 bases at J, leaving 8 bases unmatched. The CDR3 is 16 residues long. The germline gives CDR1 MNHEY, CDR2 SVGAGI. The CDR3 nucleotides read TGTGCCAGCAGTTACTCCTGGACAGGGGGCCCCGGGGGCTACACCTTC. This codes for CASSYSWTGGPGGYTF.

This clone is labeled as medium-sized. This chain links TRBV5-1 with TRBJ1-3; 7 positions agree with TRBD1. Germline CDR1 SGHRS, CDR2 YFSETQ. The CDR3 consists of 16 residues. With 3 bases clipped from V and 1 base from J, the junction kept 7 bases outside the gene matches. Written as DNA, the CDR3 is TGCGCCAGCAGCTCTCTGACAGGGTATTCTGGAAACACCATATATTTT. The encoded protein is CASSSLTGYSGNTIYF.

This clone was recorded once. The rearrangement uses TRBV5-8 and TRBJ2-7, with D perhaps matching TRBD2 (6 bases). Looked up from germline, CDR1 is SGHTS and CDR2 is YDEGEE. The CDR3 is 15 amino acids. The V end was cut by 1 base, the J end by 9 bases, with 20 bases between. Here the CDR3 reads CASSLPGTLGGVQYF. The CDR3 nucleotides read TGTGCCAGCAGCTTGCCCGGGACCTTGGGAGGCGTGCAGTACTTC.

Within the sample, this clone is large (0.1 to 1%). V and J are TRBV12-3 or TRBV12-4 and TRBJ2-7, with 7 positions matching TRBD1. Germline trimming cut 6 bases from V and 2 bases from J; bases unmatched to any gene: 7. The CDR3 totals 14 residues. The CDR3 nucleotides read TGTGCCAGCAGAACAGGGGCACCGCCCTACGAGCAGTACTTC. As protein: CASRTGAPPYEQYF.

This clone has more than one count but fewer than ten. This CDR3 reads CASSMTGVSNTEAFF. The CDR3 coding sequence is TGTGCCAGTAGTATGACAGGGGTCTCGAACACTGAAGCTTTCTTT. The chain has TRBV19 and TRBJ1-1, with 8 bases matching TRBD1. With 3 bases clipped from V and 1 base from J, the junction kept 4 bases outside the gene matches. This CDR3 contains 15 residues. Germline values: CDR1 LNHDA, CDR2 SQIVND (reference sequence).

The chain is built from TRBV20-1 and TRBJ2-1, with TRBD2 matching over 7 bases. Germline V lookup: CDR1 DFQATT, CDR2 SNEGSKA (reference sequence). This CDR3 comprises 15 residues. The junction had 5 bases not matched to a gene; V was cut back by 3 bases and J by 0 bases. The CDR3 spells CSASPGGNSYNEQFF. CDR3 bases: TGCAGTGCTAGCCCGGGGGGAAACTCCTACAATGAGCAGTTCTTC.

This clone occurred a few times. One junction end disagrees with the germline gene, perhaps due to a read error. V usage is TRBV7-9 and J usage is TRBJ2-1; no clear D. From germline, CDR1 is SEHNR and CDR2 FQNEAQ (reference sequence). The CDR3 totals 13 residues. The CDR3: CASRSSAGSGQLF. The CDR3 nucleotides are TGTGCCAGCAGATCTTCTGCCGGGTCCGGTCAGCTCTTC.

CDR3 DNA sequence: TGCAGTGCCACAGCCGGGACTAGCGGGAGAGTGCAGTACTTC. Translation gives CSATAGTSGRVQYF. The genes are TRBV20-1 and TRBJ2-7; 14 bases are a match to TRBD2. The CDR3 contains 14 residues. Looked up from germline, CDR1 is DFQATT and CDR2 is SNEGSKA (reference sequence). V trimming: 6 bases; J trimming: 9 bases; junction bases outside the gene matches: 10.

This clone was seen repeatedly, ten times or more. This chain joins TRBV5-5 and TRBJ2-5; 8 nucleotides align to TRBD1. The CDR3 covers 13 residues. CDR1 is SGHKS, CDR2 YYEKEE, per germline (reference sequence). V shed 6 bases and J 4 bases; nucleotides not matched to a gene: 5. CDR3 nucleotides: TGTGCCAGCACCGTTACAGGGGGAGAGACCCAGTACTTC. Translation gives CASTVTGGETQYF. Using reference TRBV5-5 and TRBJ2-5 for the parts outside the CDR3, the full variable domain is DAGVTQSPTHLIKTRGQQVTLRCSPISGHKSVSWYQQVLGQGPQFIFQYYEKEERGRGNFPDRFSARQFPNYSSELNVNALLLGDSALYLCASTVTGGETQYFGPGTRLLVL.

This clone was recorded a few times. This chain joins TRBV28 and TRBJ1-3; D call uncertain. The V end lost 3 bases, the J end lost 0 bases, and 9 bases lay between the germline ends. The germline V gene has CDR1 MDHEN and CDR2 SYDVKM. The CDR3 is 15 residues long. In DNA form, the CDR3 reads TGTGCCAGCAGTTTGGTCAGGAGCTCTGGAAACACCATATATTTT. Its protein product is CASSLVRSSGNTIYF.

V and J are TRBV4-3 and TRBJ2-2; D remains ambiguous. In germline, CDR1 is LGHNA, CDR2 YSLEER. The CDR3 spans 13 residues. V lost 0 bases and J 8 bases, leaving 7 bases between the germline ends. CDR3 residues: CASSQDRIGELFF. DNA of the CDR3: TGCGCCAGCAGCCAAGATCGGATAGGGGAGCTGTTTTTT.

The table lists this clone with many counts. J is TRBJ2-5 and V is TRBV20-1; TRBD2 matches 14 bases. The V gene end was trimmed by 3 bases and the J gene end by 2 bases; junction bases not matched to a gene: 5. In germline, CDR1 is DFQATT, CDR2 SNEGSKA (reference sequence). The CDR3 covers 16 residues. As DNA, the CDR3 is TGCAGTGCTAGGGGACTAGCGGGAGTCCTACAAGAGACCCAGTACTTC. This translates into CSARGLAGVLQETQYF.

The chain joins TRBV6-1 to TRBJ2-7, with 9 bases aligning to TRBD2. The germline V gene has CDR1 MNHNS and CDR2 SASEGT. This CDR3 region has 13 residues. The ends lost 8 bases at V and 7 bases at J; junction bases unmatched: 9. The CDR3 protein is CASVSGRIIEQYF. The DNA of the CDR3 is TGTGCCAGCGTGAGCGGGAGGATCATAGAGCAGTACTTC.